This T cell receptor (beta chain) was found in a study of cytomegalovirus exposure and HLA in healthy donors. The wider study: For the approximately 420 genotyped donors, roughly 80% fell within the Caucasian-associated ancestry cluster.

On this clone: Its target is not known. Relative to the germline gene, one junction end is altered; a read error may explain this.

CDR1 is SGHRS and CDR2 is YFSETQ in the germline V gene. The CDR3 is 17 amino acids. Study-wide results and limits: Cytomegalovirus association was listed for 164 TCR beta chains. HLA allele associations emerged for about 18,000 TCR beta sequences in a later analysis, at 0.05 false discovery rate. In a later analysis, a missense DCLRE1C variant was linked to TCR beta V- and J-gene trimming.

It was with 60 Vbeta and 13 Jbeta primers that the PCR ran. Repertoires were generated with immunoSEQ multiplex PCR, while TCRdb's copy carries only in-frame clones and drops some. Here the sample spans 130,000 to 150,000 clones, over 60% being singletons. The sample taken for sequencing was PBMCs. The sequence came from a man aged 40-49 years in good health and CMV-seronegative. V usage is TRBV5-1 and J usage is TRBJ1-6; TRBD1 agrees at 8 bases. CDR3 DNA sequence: TGCGCCAGCAGCTTGGAATTCCCGACAGGGGTGAGTTCACCCCTCAACTTT. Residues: CASSLEFPTGVSSPLNF.